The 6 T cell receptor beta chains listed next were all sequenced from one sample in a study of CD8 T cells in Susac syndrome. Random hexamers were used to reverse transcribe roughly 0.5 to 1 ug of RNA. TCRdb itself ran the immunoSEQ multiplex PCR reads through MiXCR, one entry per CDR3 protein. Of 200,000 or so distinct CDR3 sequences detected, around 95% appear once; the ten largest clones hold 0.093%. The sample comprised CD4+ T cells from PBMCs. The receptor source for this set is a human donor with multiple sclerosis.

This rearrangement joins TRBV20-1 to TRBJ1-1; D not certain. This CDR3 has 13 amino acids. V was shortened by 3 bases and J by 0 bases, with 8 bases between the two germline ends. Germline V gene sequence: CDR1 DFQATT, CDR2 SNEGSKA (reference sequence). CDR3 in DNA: TGCAGTGCTAGGAACAGCATGAACACTGAAGCTTTCTTT. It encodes CSARNSMNTEAFF.

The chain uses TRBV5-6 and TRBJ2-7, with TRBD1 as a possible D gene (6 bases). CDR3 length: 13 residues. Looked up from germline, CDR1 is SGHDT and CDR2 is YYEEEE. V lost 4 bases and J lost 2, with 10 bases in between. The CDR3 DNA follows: TGTGCCAGCAGCCTGGACAGACCCTACGAGCAGTACTTC. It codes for CASSLDRPYEQYF.

The CDR3 spells CASSLGQAISYEQYF. The CDR3 nucleotides read TGTGCCAGCAGCCTCGGACAGGCGATCTCCTACGAGCAGTACTTC. The gene calls are TRBV28 and TRBJ2-7; 7 positions match TRBD1. The CDR3 extends over 15 amino acids. Germline CDR1 reads MDHEN; CDR2 reads SYDVKM. Germline trimming cut 6 bases from V and 0 bases from J; bases unmatched to any gene: 8.

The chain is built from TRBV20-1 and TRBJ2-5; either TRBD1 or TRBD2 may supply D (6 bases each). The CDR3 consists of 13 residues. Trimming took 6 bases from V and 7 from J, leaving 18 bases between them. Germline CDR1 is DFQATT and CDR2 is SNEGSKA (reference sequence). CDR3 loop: CSAGGDGSGTQYF. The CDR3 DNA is TGCAGTGCCGGGGGCGATGGCTCCGGGACCCAGTACTTC.

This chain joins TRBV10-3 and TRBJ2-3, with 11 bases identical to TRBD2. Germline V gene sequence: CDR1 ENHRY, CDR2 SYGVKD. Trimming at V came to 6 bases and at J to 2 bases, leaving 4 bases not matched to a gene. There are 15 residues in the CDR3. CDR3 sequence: CAIRTSGADTDTQYF. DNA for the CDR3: TGTGCCATCAGGACTAGCGGGGCTGACACAGATACGCAGTATTTT.

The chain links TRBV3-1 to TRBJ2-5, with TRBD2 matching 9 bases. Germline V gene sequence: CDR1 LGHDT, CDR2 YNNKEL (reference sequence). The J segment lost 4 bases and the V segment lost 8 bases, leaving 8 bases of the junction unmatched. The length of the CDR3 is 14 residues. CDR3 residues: CASSGTSFGETQYF. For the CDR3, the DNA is TGTGCCAGCTCTGGGACTAGCTTCGGAGAGACCCAGTACTTC.